The rows below give T cell receptor beta chains drawn from one sample of a study of T cell responses to AZD1222 COVID-19 vaccine. Clones were sequenced by immunoSEQ multiplex PCR, and TCRdb holds only the in-frame ones, with some missing. The repertoire holds roughly 80,000 clones, with roughly 90% as singletons. This sample comprised peripheral blood, obtained on day 0 of MenACWY control vaccination. These TCRs come from an adult in good health. Both conserved end residues are part of each CDR3. Fields, in order: CDR3 DNA, CDR3 protein, V gene, CDR3 length, J gene, D gene, clone size. D genes are given only for firm matches. Size is stated for part of the rows, as once, few or many counts, or as a class when the clone is expanded.

CDR3 DNA: TGTGCCAGCAGATCACAGGGGACTGGAAACACCATATATTTT
CDR3 protein: CASRSQGTGNTIYF
V gene: TRBV5-5
CDR3 length: 14
J gene: TRBJ1-3
D gene: TRBD1
clone size: -

CDR3 DNA: TGTGCCAGCAGTTTAGTAGGGGTTACCAATGAGCAGTTCTTC
CDR3 protein: CASSLVGVTNEQFF
V gene: TRBV27
CDR3 length: 14
J gene: TRBJ2-1
D gene: -
clone size: -

CDR3 DNA: TGTGCCAGCAGTGAAGGGACCCGCAGAAATGAGCAGTTCTTC
CDR3 protein: CASSEGTRRNEQFF
V gene: TRBV2
CDR3 length: 14
J gene: TRBJ2-1
D gene: -
clone size: few

CDR3 DNA: TGTGCCAGCAGTGAATCAGGTCAGCCCCAGCATTTT
CDR3 protein: CASSESGQPQHF
V gene: TRBV6-1
CDR3 length: 12
J gene: TRBJ1-5
D gene: -
clone size: -

CDR3 DNA: TGCGCCAGCAGTTTGGAGGGACAGGGGAGCAATCAGCCCCAGCATTTT
CDR3 protein: CASSLEGQGSNQPQHF
V gene: TRBV5-1
CDR3 length: 16
J gene: TRBJ1-5
D gene: TRBD1
clone size: -

CDR3 DNA: TGTGCCAGCAGCTTATTAATGGTTAGGACCCAGTACTTC
CDR3 protein: CASSLLMVRTQYF
V gene: TRBV7-2
CDR3 length: 13
J gene: TRBJ2-5
D gene: -
clone size: -

CDR3 DNA: TGTGCCAGCAGCCGCCCGGGGGAGACCCAGTACTTC
CDR3 protein: CASSRPGETQYF
V gene: TRBV7-2
CDR3 length: 12
J gene: TRBJ2-5
D gene: -
clone size: -

CDR3 DNA: TGTGCCAGCAGCCCCGGGCTGACAGGGACCTACGAGCAGTACTTC
CDR3 protein: CASSPGLTGTYEQYF
V gene: TRBV28
CDR3 length: 15
J gene: TRBJ2-7
D gene: TRBD1
clone size: -

CDR3 DNA: TGTGCCAGCAGCGCAGACGAACCAACCTACGAGCAGTACTTC
CDR3 protein: CASSADEPTYEQYF
V gene: TRBV9
CDR3 length: 14
J gene: TRBJ2-7
D gene: -
clone size: -

CDR3 DNA: TGTGCCAGCTCACTCCTCGACAGCAATCAGCCCCAGCATTTT
CDR3 protein: CASSLLDSNQPQHF
V gene: TRBV18
CDR3 length: 14
J gene: TRBJ1-5
D gene: -
clone size: -

CDR3 DNA: TGTGCCAGTAGGGGGGCCGGCAATCAGCCCCAGCATTTT
CDR3 protein: CASRGAGNQPQHF
V gene: TRBV19
CDR3 length: 13
J gene: TRBJ1-5
D gene: -
clone size: -

CDR3 DNA: TGTGCCAGCAGCGTAGCTACTGGAGAGACCCAGTACTTC
CDR3 protein: CASSVATGETQYF
V gene: TRBV9
CDR3 length: 13
J gene: TRBJ2-5
D gene: -
clone size: -

CDR3 DNA: TGTGCCAGCAGCGAAAGGGGAGGGCCCAATCAGCCCCAGCATTTT
CDR3 protein: CASSERGGPNQPQHF
V gene: TRBV14
CDR3 length: 15
J gene: TRBJ1-5
D gene: -
clone size: -

CDR3 DNA: TGTGCCAGCAGCCCTAATAACAGGGAGTCACCCCTCCACTTT
CDR3 protein: CASSPNNRESPLHF
V gene: TRBV3-1/TRBV3-2
CDR3 length: 14
J gene: TRBJ1-6
D gene: -
clone size: -

CDR3 DNA: TGCGCCAGCAGCCAAGTTCCAGACACTAACTATGGCTACACCTTC
CDR3 protein: CASSQVPDTNYGYTF
V gene: TRBV4-3
CDR3 length: 15
J gene: TRBJ1-2
D gene: -
clone size: -

CDR3 DNA: TGTGCCGACCAAGGGCGGGGGGGCAATCAGCCCCAGCATTTT
CDR3 protein: CADQGRGGNQPQHF
V gene: TRBV24-1
CDR3 length: 14
J gene: TRBJ1-5
D gene: -
clone size: -

CDR3 DNA: TGTGCCAGCAGTTACTCTCCGGGACAGGGATACTATGGCTACACCTTC
CDR3 protein: CASSYSPGQGYYGYTF
V gene: TRBV6-2/TRBV6-3
CDR3 length: 16
J gene: TRBJ1-2
D gene: TRBD1
clone size: -

CDR3 DNA: TGTGCCAGCAGCTTTCAGGGAAAAGAGACCCAGTACTTC
CDR3 protein: CASSFQGKETQYF
V gene: TRBV5-5
CDR3 length: 13
J gene: TRBJ2-5
D gene: -
clone size: -

CDR3 DNA: TGCGCCAGCAGCCGGCGGGACAGCAGTATTAATGAAAAACTGTTTTTT
CDR3 protein: CASSRRDSSINEKLFF
V gene: TRBV5-1
CDR3 length: 16
J gene: TRBJ1-4
D gene: TRBD1
clone size: -

CDR3 DNA: TGTGCCACCAGCAGAGAACTTCGCACAGGGCAATATGGCTACACCTTC
CDR3 protein: CATSRELRTGQYGYTF
V gene: TRBV15
CDR3 length: 16
J gene: TRBJ1-2
D gene: -
clone size: -

CDR3 DNA: TGTGCCAGCAGCTTGCTGAGACAGGGGGGCAATGAGCAGTTCTTC
CDR3 protein: CASSLLRQGGNEQFF
V gene: TRBV7-2
CDR3 length: 15
J gene: TRBJ2-1
D gene: TRBD1
clone size: -

CDR3 DNA: TGTGCCAGCAGTTACTCGATGAAGGCCGGGGAGCTGTTTTTT
CDR3 protein: CASSYSMKAGELFF
V gene: TRBV6-2/TRBV6-3
CDR3 length: 14
J gene: TRBJ2-2
D gene: -
clone size: -

CDR3 DNA: TGCGCCAGCAGCTTGGAACGGAGCTCTGGAAACACCATATATTTT
CDR3 protein: CASSLERSSGNTIYF
V gene: TRBV5-1
CDR3 length: 15
J gene: TRBJ1-3
D gene: -
clone size: -